The 14 T cell receptor beta chains listed next were all sequenced from one sample in a study of blood T cell repertoires in COVID-19. TCRdb's table, derived via immunoSEQ multiplex PCR, lists solely in-frame clones and lacks some. The profile shows under 250,000 clones, around nine tenths of them singletons. Sequenced material: peripheral blood. These receptors originate from a woman aged 60-75 years who had recovered from COVID-19.

The chain uses TRBV11-3 and TRBJ2-3; 14 nucleotides match TRBD2. J gave up 2 bases and V 3 bases, and 1 base lay outside the gene matches. The CDR3 extends over 16 amino acids. From germline, CDR1 is SGHNT and CDR2 YENEEA. The CDR3 region is CASSLGLAGVTDTQYF. Here the CDR3 DNA reads TGTGCCAGCAGCTTGGGACTAGCGGGAGTCACAGATACGCAGTATTTT.

V and J are TRBV4-3 and TRBJ2-3; D unresolved. The CDR3 is 14 residues long. The V gene's germline CDR1 is LGHNA and CDR2 YSLEER. V lost 0 bases, J lost 6 bases, and 10 bases lay in between. CDR3 DNA sequence: TGCGCCAGCAGCCAAGAATCCCCCCTGGATACGCAGTATTTT. It is translated as CASSQESPLDTQYF.

The chain joins TRBV29-1 to TRBJ2-1, with 7 bases matching TRBD1. Trimming took 4 bases from V and 6 from J; bases not matched to a gene: 9. This CDR3 contains 14 residues. Germline loops: CDR1 SQVTM, CDR2 ANQGSEA. CDR3 protein: CSVGSQGISNEQFF. The CDR3 nucleotides are TGCAGCGTTGGCTCACAGGGGATAAGCAATGAGCAGTTCTTC.

The gene calls are TRBV28 and TRBJ1-5, with TRBD1 identical over 8 bases. The trim removed 6 bases at V and 5 bases at J, leaving 3 bases unmatched. The CDR3 is 13 amino acids. Looked up from germline, CDR1 is MDHEN and CDR2 is SYDVKM. Here the CDR3 reads CASREQGDQPQHF. The CDR3 nucleotides are TGTGCCAGCAGGGAACAGGGGGATCAGCCCCAGCATTTT.

This chain links TRBV7-3 with TRBJ2-3; the match to TRBD1 covers 10 bases. Germline trimming cut 0 bases from V and 4 bases from J; bases unmatched to any gene: 4. The germline gives CDR1 SGHTA, CDR2 FQGTGA. The CDR3 is 16 residues long. This CDR3 reads CASSLTSTGGADTQYF. The CDR3 DNA reads as TGTGCCAGCAGCTTAACGTCGACAGGGGGCGCAGATACGCAGTATTTT.

This chain joins TRBV7-2 and TRBJ2-5; TRBD2 aligns across 9 bases. CDR1 and CDR2 (germline): SGHTA, FQGNSA. Unmatched junction bases numbered 8, after V lost 4 bases and J lost 5 bases. The CDR3 is 15 amino acids. This chain's CDR3 is CASSSNPGLAETQYF. DNA for the CDR3: TGTGCCAGCAGCTCAAATCCCGGACTAGCGGAGACCCAGTACTTC.

CDR3 coding DNA: TGTGCCAGCGGGACAGGGCCAGATACGCAGTATTTT. Protein: CASGTGPDTQYF. This chain links TRBV28 with TRBJ2-3; 9 bases agree with TRBD1. This CDR3 contains 12 residues. CDR1 and CDR2 from the germline V gene are MDHEN and SYDVKM. Trimming cost V 8 bases and J 4 bases; bases outside gene matches: 1.

The chain carries TRBV6-5 and TRBJ1-2; 7 nucleotides align to TRBD1. Per the germline V gene, CDR1 is MNHEY and CDR2 is SVGAGI. The CDR3 consists of 13 residues. With V trimmed by 6 bases and J by 1 base, 2 bases remained unmatched. DNA for the CDR3: TGTGCCAGCAGGCGGGACAGTAACTATGGCTACACCTTC. Its protein is CASRRDSNYGYTF.

In this sample, this clone turned up a few times. This chain connects TRBV28 to TRBJ1-6; tentative D call: TRBD1 (5 bases). Germline loops: CDR1 MDHEN, CDR2 SYDVKM. With 5 bases removed from V and 6 bases from J, the gap between germline ends came to 11 bases. The CDR3 runs 14 residues. The CDR3 here is CASSPLGANSPLHF. Written as DNA, the CDR3 is TGTGCCAGCAGTCCGCTAGGGGCTAATTCACCCCTCCACTTT.

The chain employs TRBV7-2 and TRBJ2-5; 7 positions agree with TRBD2. The ends lost 7 bases at V and 2 bases at J; junction bases unmatched: 13. The CDR3 consists of 16 residues. Germline V gives CDR1 SGHTA, CDR2 FQGNSA. The DNA of the CDR3 is TGTGCCAGCACCCCCGTGGGGCTAGCGGAACAAGAGACCCAGTACTTC. Amino acid sequence: CASTPVGLAEQETQYF. Together with reference TRBV7-2 and TRBJ2-5, the CDR3 gives the full variable domain: GAGVSQSPSNKVTEKGKDVELRCDPISGHTALYWYRQSLGQGLEFLIYFQGNSAPDKSGLPSDRFSAERTGGSVSTLTIQRTQQEDSAVYLCASTPVGLAEQETQYFGPGTRLLVL.

The chain is built from TRBV10-3 and TRBJ2-5; 7 bases map to TRBD2. After removal of 3 bases from V and 5 bases from J, the junction contained 12 bases not matched to a gene. The germline CDR1 and CDR2 sequences are ENHRY and SYGVKD. This CDR3 has 16 amino acids. This chain's CDR3 is CAISDLGEGRSETQYF. Here the CDR3 DNA reads TGTGCCATCAGTGATTTAGGGGAGGGTCGGTCGGAGACCCAGTACTTC.

In its sample, this clone was seen a few times. The chain joins TRBV5-1 to TRBJ2-2, with TRBD2 matching over 9 bases. In germline, CDR1 is SGHRS, CDR2 YFSETQ. The CDR3 contains 15 residues. V shed 2 bases and J 1 base; nucleotides not matched to a gene: 0. This CDR3 reads CASSFSGGNTGELFF. The CDR3 DNA sequence: TGCGCCAGCAGCTTTAGCGGGGGGAACACCGGGGAGCTGTTTTTT.

This chain joins TRBV7-2 and TRBJ2-3; D possibly corresponds to TRBD2 (5 bases). Trimming took 7 bases from V and 0 from J, leaving 11 bases between them. The germline V gene has CDR1 SGHTA and CDR2 FQGNSA. CDR3 size: 14 residues. The CDR3 bases are TGTGCCAGCACCTGGACTTCTAGCACAGATACGCAGTATTTT. It specifies CASTWTSSTDTQYF.

The rearrangement uses TRBV9 and TRBJ2-1; perhaps TRBD2 as D (6 bases). This CDR3 is 15 amino acids long. Germline CDR1 SGDLS, CDR2 YYNGEE. V was cut by 0 bases and J by 7 bases, with 14 bases left in between. As DNA, the CDR3 is TGTGCCAGCAGCGTAGTTGGGACTGGGTGGAATGAGCAGTTCTTC. Protein: CASSVVGTGWNEQFF.